These 4 T cell receptor beta chains share one sample of origin, sequenced in a study of T cell responses to AZD1222 COVID-19 vaccine. The repertoire was sequenced with immunoSEQ multiplex PCR; TCRdb's copy has only in-frame clones and lacks some. Seen here are fewer than 90,000 clones, about 86% observed once, and the top ten hold approximately 5.6%. This sample comprised peripheral blood, obtained 28 days after the second AZD1222 dose. The receptor set was obtained from an adult who received the AZD1222 COVID-19 vaccine.

V is TRBV15 and J is TRBJ2-4; 7 bases line up with TRBD2. Germline V CDR1 and CDR2: LNHNV, YYDKDF (reference sequence). The trim removed 1 base at V and 2 bases at J, leaving 11 bases unmatched. The CDR3 runs to 18 residues. The CDR3 loop reads CATSRGSPGGVSKNIQYF. CDR3 coding DNA: TGTGCCACCAGCAGAGGTTCCCCTGGGGGGGTCTCCAAAAACATTCAGTACTTC.

This clone came up once. CDR3 DNA sequence: TGTGCCAGCAGCTTTCTGAACACCGGGGAGCTGTTTTTT. This gives the protein CASSFLNTGELFF. The chain has TRBV7-2 and TRBJ2-2; D not certain. Per the germline V gene, CDR1 is SGHTA and CDR2 is FQGNSA. V was cut by 3 bases and J by 1 base, with 3 bases left in between. This CDR3 has 13 amino acids.

The CDR3 reads CASSDNTGELFF. CDR3 DNA sequence: TGTGCCAGCAGTGACAACACCGGGGAGCTGTTTTTT. The genes are TRBV2 and TRBJ2-2, with unresolved D. In germline, CDR1 is SNHLY, CDR2 FYNNEI. V dropped 3 bases and J dropped 2 bases, with 1 base sitting between them. This CDR3 has 12 residues.

The sample holds one count of this clone. The rearrangement uses TRBV4-1 and TRBJ2-7; TRBD2 aligns across 11 bases. This CDR3 is 15 amino acids long. The germline gives CDR1 MGHRA, CDR2 YSYEKL. The junction had 3 bases not matched to a gene; V was cut back by 3 bases and J by 2 bases. The CDR3 loop reads CASSHPLAGAYEQYF. CDR3 DNA: TGCGCCAGCAGCCATCCACTAGCGGGGGCCTACGAGCAGTACTTC.